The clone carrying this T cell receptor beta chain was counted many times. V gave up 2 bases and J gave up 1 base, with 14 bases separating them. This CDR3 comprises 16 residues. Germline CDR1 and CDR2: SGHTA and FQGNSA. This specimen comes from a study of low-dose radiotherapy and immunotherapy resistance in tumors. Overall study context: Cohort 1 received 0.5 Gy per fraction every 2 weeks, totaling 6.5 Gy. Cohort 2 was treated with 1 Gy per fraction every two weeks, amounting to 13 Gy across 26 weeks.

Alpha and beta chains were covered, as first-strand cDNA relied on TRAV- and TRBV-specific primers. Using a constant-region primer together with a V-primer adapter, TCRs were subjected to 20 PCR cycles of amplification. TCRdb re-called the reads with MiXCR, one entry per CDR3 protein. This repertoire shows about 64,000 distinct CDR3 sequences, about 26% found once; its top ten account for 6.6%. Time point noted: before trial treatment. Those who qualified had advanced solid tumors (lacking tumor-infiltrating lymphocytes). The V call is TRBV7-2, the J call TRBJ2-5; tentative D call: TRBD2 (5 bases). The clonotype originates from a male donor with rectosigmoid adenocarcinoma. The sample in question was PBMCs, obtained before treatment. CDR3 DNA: TGTGCCAGCAGCTTAAAGGGTGGCGGGCCCCAAGAGACCCAGTACTTC. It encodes CASSLKGGGPQETQYF. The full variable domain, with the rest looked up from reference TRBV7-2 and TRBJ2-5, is GAGVSQSPSNKVTEKGKDVELRCDPISGHTALYWYRQSLGQGLEFLIYFQGNSAPDKSGLPSDRFSAERTGGSVSTLTIQRTQQEDSAVYLCASSLKGGGPQETQYFGPGTRLLVL.